The next 22 T cell receptor beta chains were all read from a single sample in a study of blood T cells in healthy people across ages. It was with a sample-barcoded 5' primer and a J-beta primer mix that a second PCR of roughly 7 to 12 cycles was run. One entry per CDR3 protein results from TCRdb running MiXCR on the 5' RACE reads. Among roughly 560,000 distinct CDR3 sequences listed, around 24% were seen once. These data were likewise used in another study, on T cells of mothers and their children.

The sample taken for sequencing was blood. The origin of the receptors is a boy between 10 and 17 years old in good health.

Only a few counts were recorded for this clonotype. This chain links TRBV28 with TRBJ2-5; TRBD1 aligns across 8 bases. Losses at the gene ends were 6 bases for V and 5 bases for J; bases not matched to a gene: 5. The CDR3 is made up of 13 amino acids. CDR1 is MDHEN, CDR2 SYDVKM, per germline. CDR3 sequence: CASRAYRGETQYF. The CDR3 DNA reads as TGTGCCAGCAGAGCCTACAGGGGGGAGACCCAGTACTTC.

A few counts support this clonotype. The V and J genes are TRBV24-1 and TRBJ2-1; TRBD2 aligns across 7 bases. The trim removed 3 bases at V and 1 base at J, leaving 2 bases unmatched. Per the germline V gene, CDR1 is KGHDR and CDR2 is SFDVKD. This CDR3 is 15 amino acids long. The CDR3 coding sequence is TGTGCCACCAGTGATCGGCGGGAGTCCTACAATGAGCAGTTCTTC. It codes for CATSDRRESYNEQFF.

The chain couples TRBV20-1 to TRBJ1-4; 10 nucleotides align to TRBD1. CDR3 length: 15 amino acids. Germline values: CDR1 DFQATT, CDR2 SNEGSKA (reference sequence). V lost 1 base, J lost 8 bases, and 7 bases stayed unmatched. CDR3 bases: TGCAGTGCTAGAGGACAGGGGGCGCGTCTGGAAAAACTGTTTTTT. It specifies CSARGQGARLEKLFF.

This clonotype was recorded a few times. V usage is TRBV5-1 and J usage is TRBJ2-7, with TRBD2 matching 10 bases. This CDR3 is built from 12 residues. Germline V CDR1 and CDR2: SGHRS, YFSETQ. V shed 4 bases and J 7 bases; nucleotides not matched to a gene: 2. The CDR3 region is CASSTTSGEQYF. The CDR3 nucleotides are TGCGCCAGCAGCACGACTAGCGGGGAGCAGTACTTC.

The rearrangement uses TRBV29-1 and TRBJ2-1, with D hard to call. There are 12 residues in the CDR3. Germline CDR1 reads SQVTM; CDR2 reads ANQGSEA. The V gene lost 3 bases and the J gene lost 7 bases, with 10 bases spanning the gap. For the CDR3, the DNA is TGCAGCGTTGAGGGCCTAGAGAATGAGCAGTTCTTC. This sequence encodes CSVEGLENEQFF.

The chain is built from TRBV24-1 and TRBJ2-1; the D gene is possibly TRBD1 (5 bases). CDR1 is KGHDR and CDR2 is SFDVKD in the germline V gene. V dropped 3 bases and J dropped 9 bases, with 14 bases sitting between them. CDR3 length: 14 residues. The CDR3 coding sequence is TGTGCCACCAGTGATGACAGCGCGAAGGGTGAGCAGTTCTTC. Protein sequence: CATSDDSAKGEQFF.

J is TRBJ2-7 and V is TRBV28; TRBD2 aligns across 7 bases. There are 15 residues in the CDR3. Germline CDR1 is MDHEN and CDR2 is SYDVKM. The V gene end was trimmed by 2 bases and the J gene end by 4 bases; junction bases not matched to a gene: 8. Here the CDR3 reads CASSLAASGLYEQYF. DNA for the CDR3: TGTGCCAGCAGTTTAGCAGCTAGCGGATTATACGAGCAGTACTTC.

The chain recombines TRBV20-1 with TRBJ2-5; D might be TRBD2 (6 bases). Gene TRBJ2-1 matches the end of the DNA better, so the J call may be wrong. Germline values: CDR1 DFQATT, CDR2 SNEGSKA (reference sequence). The CDR3 totals 12 residues. The CDR3: CSARKGGHEQFF. The CDR3 bases are TGCAGTGCTAGAAAGGGAGGCCATGAGCAGTTCTTC.

The gene calls are TRBV3-1 and TRBJ2-5; D is perhaps TRBD2 (6 bases). Judging by the DNA end, TRBJ2-7 fits better; the J call may be wrong. Per the germline V gene, CDR1 is LGHDT and CDR2 is YNNKEL (reference sequence). There are 14 residues in the CDR3. The CDR3, as DNA: TGTGCCAGCAGCCAAGGACTAGACCGCTACGAGCAGTACTTC. Translation: CASSQGLDRYEQYF.

J is TRBJ2-7 and V is TRBV28, with D tentatively TRBD1 or TRBD2 (5 bases each). Trimming pared 3 bases from V and 6 bases from J, leaving 12 bases between. CDR1 MDHEN and CDR2 SYDVKM come from the germline V gene. This CDR3 has 13 residues. The CDR3 coding sequence is TGTGCCAGCAGTTTGGGACCGAACTCCGAGCAGTACTTC. This gives the protein CASSLGPNSEQYF.

Ten or more counts support this clonotype. The chain has TRBV29-1 and TRBJ2-5, with D possibly being TRBD1 (5 bases). Per germline, CDR1 SQVTM and CDR2 ANQGSEA. The CDR3 runs to 14 residues. The V gene lost 2 bases and the J gene lost 5 bases, with 15 bases spanning the gap. Here the CDR3 DNA reads TGCAGCGTTGAATACGGCCAGGGAATGGAGACCCAGTACTTC. As protein: CSVEYGQGMETQYF.

In this sample, this clonotype turned up many times. The chain has TRBV21-1 and TRBJ1-6; TRBD1 is the table's D call, not checked against the DNA. TRBV21-1 is an annotated pseudogene. The length of the CDR3 is 18 residues. CDR3 loop: CASSKFGTGQVDNSPLHF. The CDR3 DNA reads as TGTGCCAGCAGCAAATTCGGCACAGGGCAGGTGGATAATTCACCCCTCCACTTT.

Notes on this clonotype: Germline and junction disagree at one end, which may indicate a read error. The CDR3 coding sequence is TGTGCCAGCAGCCCCGAAGGGGCCAACATCCTGACTTTC. This translates into CASSPEGANILTF. The chain joins TRBV7-9 to TRBJ2-6, with D maybe TRBD1 (5 bases). The germline V gene has CDR1 SEHNR and CDR2 FQNEAQ (reference sequence). This CDR3 is 13 amino acids long.

As concerns this clonotype: Sequence at one end of the junction differs from germline and may be a read error. Here the CDR3 DNA reads TGTACCAGCAGTGACAGGCCAAATGAAAAACTGTTTTTT. The encoded protein is CTSSDRPNEKLFF. The chain combines TRBV6-5 with TRBJ1-4; a possible D gene is TRBD1 (6 bases). This CDR3 is built from 13 residues. CDR1 MNHEY and CDR2 SVGAGI come from the germline V gene.

The chain has TRBV7-3 and TRBJ2-7, with a weak D call TRBD2 (5 bases). CDR1 is SGHTA, CDR2 FQGTGA, per germline. The CDR3 sequence is 14 residues long. Trimming left V 0 bases short and J 6 bases short, with 12 bases between. The CDR3 DNA sequence: TGTGCCAGCAGCTTAACGAGGGAGTCGAGCGAGCAGTACTTC. The encoded protein is CASSLTRESSEQYF.

This clonotype occurred a few times. V usage is TRBV7-8 and J usage is TRBJ2-6, with a tentative D call TRBD2 (6 bases). Germline CDR1 and CDR2: SGHVS and FQNEAQ. V shed 1 base and J shed 4 bases, with 11 bases lying between them. The CDR3 runs to 16 residues. CDR3 nucleotide sequence: TGTGCCAGCAGCTTAGAGCGGGTGCTGGGGGCCAACGTCCTGACTTTC. Residues: CASSLERVLGANVLTF.

The chain couples TRBV2 to TRBJ2-7, with TRBD2 identical over 8 bases. Germline lookup yields CDR1 SNHLY and CDR2 FYNNEI. V lost 6 bases, J lost 0 bases, and 10 bases stayed unmatched. The length of the CDR3 is 16 residues. The chain's CDR3 is CASSLRLAMSSYEQYF. The CDR3 nucleotides read TGTGCCAGCAGCCTAAGACTAGCGATGAGCTCCTACGAGCAGTACTTC.

Only a few counts were recorded for this clonotype. V is TRBV15 and J is TRBJ2-5; the match to TRBD1 covers 10 bases. The length of the CDR3 is 17 residues. Germline V lookup: CDR1 LNHNV, CDR2 YYDKDF (reference sequence). Trimming cost V 1 base and J 6 bases; bases outside gene matches: 11. The CDR3 region has the DNA TGTGCCACCAGCAGAGGTTCCGGGACAGGGGTGGAAAAGACCCAGTACTTC. The encoded protein is CATSRGSGTGVEKTQYF.

V gene TRBV7-8 combines with J gene TRBJ2-1; 9 nucleotides match TRBD2. Germline loops: CDR1 SGHVS, CDR2 FQNEAQ. Trimming took 3 bases from V and 13 from J; bases not matched to a gene: 13. The CDR3 is made up of 15 amino acids. For the CDR3, the DNA is TGTGCCAGCAGCTTGGTCCTGATAGCGGGAGTGGTCCAGTTCTTC. It codes for CASSLVLIAGVVQFF.

This rearrangement joins TRBV7-8 to TRBJ2-7; the match to TRBD1 covers 7 bases. Germline CDR1 SGHVS, CDR2 FQNEAQ. CDR3 length: 13 residues. Unmatched junction bases numbered 6, after V lost 3 bases and J lost 7 bases. Written as DNA, the CDR3 is TGTGCCAGCAGCTTGGGACAGACATTGGAGCAGTACTTC. It codes for CASSLGQTLEQYF. Based on the CDR3 plus reference TRBV7-8 and TRBJ2-7, the full variable domain is GAGVSQSPRYKVAKRGQDVALRCDPISGHVSLFWYQQALGQGPEFLTYFQNEAQLDKSGLPSDRFFAERPEGSVSTLKIQRTQQEDSAVYLCASSLGQTLEQYFGPGTRLTVT.

V gene TRBV6-2 or TRBV6-3 combines with J gene TRBJ2-1; a possible D gene is TRBD2 (5 bases). With 5 bases removed from V and 0 bases from J, the gap between germline ends came to 11 bases. CDR3 size: 15 residues. Germline V CDR1 and CDR2: MNHEY, SVGEGT. The CDR3 protein is CASSPRAPSYNEQFF. The CDR3 coding sequence is TGTGCCAGCAGTCCGCGGGCCCCCTCCTACAATGAGCAGTTCTTC.

This clonotype was picked up a small number of times. This rearrangement joins TRBV28 to TRBJ2-1; D not resolved. The CDR3 covers 15 residues. CDR1 is MDHEN, CDR2 SYDVKM, per germline. Trimming took 1 base from V and 2 from J, leaving 9 bases between them. CDR3 coding DNA: TGTGCCAGCAGTTTATTGGTCGGTCCCTACAATGAGCAGTTCTTC. Protein product: CASSLLVGPYNEQFF.